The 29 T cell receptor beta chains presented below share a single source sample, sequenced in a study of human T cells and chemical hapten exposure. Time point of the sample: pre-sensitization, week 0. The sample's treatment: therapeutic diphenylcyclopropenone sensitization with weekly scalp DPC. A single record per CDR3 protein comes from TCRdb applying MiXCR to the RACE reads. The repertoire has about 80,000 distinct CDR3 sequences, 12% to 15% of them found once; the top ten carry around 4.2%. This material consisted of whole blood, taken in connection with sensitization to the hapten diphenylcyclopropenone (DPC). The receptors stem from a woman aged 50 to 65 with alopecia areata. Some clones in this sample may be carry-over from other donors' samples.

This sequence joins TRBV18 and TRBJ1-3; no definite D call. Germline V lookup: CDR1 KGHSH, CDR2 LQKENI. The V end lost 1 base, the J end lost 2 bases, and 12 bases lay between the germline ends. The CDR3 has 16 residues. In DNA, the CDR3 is TGTGCCAGCTCACCACGGGCAGCGACCGCTGGAAACACCATATATTTT. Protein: CASSPRAATAGNTIYF. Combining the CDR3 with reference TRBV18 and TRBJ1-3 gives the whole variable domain NAGVMQNPRHLVRRRGQEARLRCSPMKGHSHVYWYRQLPEEGLKFMVYLQKENIIDESGMPKERFSAEFPKEGPSILRIQQVVRGDSAAYFCASSPRAATAGNTIYFGEGSWLTVV.

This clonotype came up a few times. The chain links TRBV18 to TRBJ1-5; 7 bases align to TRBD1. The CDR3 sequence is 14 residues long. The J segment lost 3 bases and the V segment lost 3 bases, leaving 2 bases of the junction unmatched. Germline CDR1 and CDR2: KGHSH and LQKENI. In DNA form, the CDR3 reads TGTGCCAGCTCACCCGGGACAGTCAATCAGCCCCAGCATTTT. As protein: CASSPGTVNQPQHF.

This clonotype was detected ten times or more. CDR3 protein: CASSYSPSKETQYF. Written as DNA, the CDR3 is TGTGCCAGCAGTTACTCCCCGTCTAAAGAGACCCAGTACTTC. V gene TRBV6-2 or TRBV6-3 combines with J gene TRBJ2-5, with D hard to call. Trimming pared 0 bases from V and 3 bases from J, leaving 8 bases between. The germline gives CDR1 MNHEY, CDR2 SVGEGT. CDR3 length equals 14 residues.

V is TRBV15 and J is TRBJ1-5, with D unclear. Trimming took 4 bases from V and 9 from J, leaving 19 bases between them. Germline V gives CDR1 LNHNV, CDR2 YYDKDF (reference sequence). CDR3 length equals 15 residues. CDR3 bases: TGTGCCACCAGCACGCTCAACCTGCCCCAGGTGCCCCAGCATTTT. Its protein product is CATSTLNLPQVPQHF.

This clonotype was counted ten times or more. The CDR3 sequence is CASSARRGNEQFF. The CDR3 DNA reads TGTGCCAGCAGTGCGCGTCGTGGGAATGAGCAGTTCTTC. The genes are TRBV9 and TRBJ2-1, with unresolved D. This CDR3 is built from 13 residues. V was shortened by 5 bases and J by 7 bases, with 13 bases between the two germline ends. The germline gives CDR1 SGDLS, CDR2 YYNGEE.

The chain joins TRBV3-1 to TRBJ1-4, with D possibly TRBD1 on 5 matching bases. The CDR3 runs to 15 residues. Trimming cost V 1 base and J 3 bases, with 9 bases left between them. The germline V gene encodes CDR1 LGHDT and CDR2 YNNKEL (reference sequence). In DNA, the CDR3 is TGTGCCAGCAGCCAAGGAAGGGGAGCTAATGAAAAACTGTTTTTT. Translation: CASSQGRGANEKLFF.

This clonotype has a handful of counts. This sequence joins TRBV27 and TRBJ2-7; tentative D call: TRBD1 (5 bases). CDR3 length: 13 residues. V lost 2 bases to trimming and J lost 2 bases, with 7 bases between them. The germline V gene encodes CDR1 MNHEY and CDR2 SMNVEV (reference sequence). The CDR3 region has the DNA TGTGCCAGCAGTTTAAAAGGGGCCTACGAGCAGTACTTC. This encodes CASSLKGAYEQYF.

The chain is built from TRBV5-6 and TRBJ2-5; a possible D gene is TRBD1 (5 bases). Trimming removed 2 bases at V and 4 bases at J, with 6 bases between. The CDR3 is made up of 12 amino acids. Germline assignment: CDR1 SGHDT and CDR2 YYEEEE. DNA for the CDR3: TGTGCCAGCAGCTTCAGGGCAGAGACCCAGTACTTC. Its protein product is CASSFRAETQYF.

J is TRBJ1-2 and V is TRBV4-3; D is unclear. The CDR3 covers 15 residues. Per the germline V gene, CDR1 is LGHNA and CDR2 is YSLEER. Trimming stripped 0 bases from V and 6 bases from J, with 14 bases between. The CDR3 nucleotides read TGCGCCAGCAGCCAAGAACTGGGAATTCATCATGGCTACACCTTC. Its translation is CASSQELGIHHGYTF.

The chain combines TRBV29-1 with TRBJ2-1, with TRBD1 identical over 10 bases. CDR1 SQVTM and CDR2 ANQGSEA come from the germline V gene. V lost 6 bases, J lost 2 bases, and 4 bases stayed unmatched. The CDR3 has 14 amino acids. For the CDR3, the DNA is TGCAGCGTGTTAGGGACAGGGGCCTACAATGAGCAGTTCTTC. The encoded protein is CSVLGTGAYNEQFF.

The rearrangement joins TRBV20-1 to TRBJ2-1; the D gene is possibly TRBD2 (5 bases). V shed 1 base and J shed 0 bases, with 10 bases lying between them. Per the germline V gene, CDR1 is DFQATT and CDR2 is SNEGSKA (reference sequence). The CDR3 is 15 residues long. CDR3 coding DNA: TGCAGTGCTAGAGCCGGAGGTAGCTCCTACAATGAGCAGTTCTTC. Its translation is CSARAGGSSYNEQFF.

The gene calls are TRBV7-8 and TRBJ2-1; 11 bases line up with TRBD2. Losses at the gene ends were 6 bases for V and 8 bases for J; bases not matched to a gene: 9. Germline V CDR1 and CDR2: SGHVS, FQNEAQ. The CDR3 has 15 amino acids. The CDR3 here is CASRAGTSGAYEQFF. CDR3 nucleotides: TGTGCCAGCAGAGCCGGGACTAGCGGTGCGTATGAGCAGTTCTTC.

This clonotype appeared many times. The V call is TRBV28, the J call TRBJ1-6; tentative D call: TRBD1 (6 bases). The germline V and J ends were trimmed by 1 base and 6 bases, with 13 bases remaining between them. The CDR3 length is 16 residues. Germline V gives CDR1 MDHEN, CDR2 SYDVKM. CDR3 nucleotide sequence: TGTGCCAGCAGTTTATTAGGGCAGGGGCGTAATTCACCCCTCCACTTT. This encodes CASSLLGQGRNSPLHF.

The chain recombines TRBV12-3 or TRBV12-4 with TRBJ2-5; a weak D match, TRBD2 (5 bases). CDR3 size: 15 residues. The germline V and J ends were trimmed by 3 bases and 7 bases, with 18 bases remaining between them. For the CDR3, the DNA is TGTGCCAGCAGTTTTCGACGGCTAGCAGGCAGGACCCAGTACTTC. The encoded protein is CASSFRRLAGRTQYF.

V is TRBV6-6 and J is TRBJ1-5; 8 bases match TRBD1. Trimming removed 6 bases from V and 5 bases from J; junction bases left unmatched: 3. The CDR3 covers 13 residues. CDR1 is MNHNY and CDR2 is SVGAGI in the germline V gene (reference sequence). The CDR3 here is CASRPGQDQPQHF. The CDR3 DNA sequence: TGTGCCAGCAGGCCGGGACAGGATCAGCCCCAGCATTTT.

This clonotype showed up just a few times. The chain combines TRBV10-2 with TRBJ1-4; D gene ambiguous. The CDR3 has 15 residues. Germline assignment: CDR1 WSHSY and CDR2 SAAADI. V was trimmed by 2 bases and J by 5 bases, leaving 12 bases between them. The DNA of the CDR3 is TGCGCCAGCAGTGAGCCTCGTTTCCGGAATGAAAAACTGTTTTTT. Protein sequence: CASSEPRFRNEKLFF.

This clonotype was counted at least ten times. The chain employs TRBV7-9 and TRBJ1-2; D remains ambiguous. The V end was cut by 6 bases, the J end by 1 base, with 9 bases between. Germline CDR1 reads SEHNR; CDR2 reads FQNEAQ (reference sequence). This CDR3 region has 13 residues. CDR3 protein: CASRSSHNYGYTF. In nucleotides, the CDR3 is TGTGCCAGCAGGTCCTCCCATAACTATGGCTACACCTTC.

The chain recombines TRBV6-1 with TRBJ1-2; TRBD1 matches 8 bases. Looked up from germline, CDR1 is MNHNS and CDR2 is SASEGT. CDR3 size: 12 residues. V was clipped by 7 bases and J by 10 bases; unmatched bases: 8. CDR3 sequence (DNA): TGTGCCAGCATTGGGACAGGCTGGCCCTACACCTTC. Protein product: CASIGTGWPYTF.

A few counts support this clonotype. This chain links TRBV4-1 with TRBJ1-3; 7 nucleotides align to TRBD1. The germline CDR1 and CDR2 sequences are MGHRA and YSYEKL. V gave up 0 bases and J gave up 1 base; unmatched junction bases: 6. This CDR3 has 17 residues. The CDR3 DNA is TGCGCCAGCAGCCAAGATAGCGGCAGGGGGTCTGGAAACACCATATATTTT. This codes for CASSQDSGRGSGNTIYF.

As DNA, the CDR3 is TGTGCCAGCAGCCTAAGGGGGAGGGATCAGCCCCAGCATTTT. Encoded protein: CASSLRGRDQPQHF. V is TRBV28 and J is TRBJ1-5; tentatively, D is TRBD1 (6 bases). The CDR3 sequence is 14 residues long. CDR1 is MDHEN, CDR2 SYDVKM, per germline. Trimming cost V 6 bases and J 5 bases, with 14 bases left between them.

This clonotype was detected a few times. The CDR3 spells CASSLQVNTEAFF. For the CDR3, the DNA is TGTGCCAGCAGCTTACAGGTGAACACTGAAGCTTTCTTT. The chain carries TRBV7-9 and TRBJ1-1, with D hard to call. The germline gives CDR1 SEHNR, CDR2 FQNEAQ (reference sequence). The V and J ends lost 2 bases and 0 bases respectively, with 4 bases between them. The CDR3 spans 13 residues. The variable domain in full, completed from reference TRBV7-9 and TRBJ1-1, reads DTGVSQNPRHKITKRGQNVTFRCDPISEHNRLYWYRQTLGQGPEFLTYFQNEAQLEKSRLLSDRFSAERPKGSFSTLEIQRTEQGDSAMYLCASSLQVNTEAFFGQGTRLTVV.

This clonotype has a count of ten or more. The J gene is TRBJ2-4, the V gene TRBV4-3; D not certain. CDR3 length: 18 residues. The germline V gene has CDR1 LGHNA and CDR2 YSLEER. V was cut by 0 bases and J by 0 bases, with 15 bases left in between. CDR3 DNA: TGCGCCAGCAGCCAAGATAGGCAGGAGAACTCAGCCAAAAACATTCAGTACTTC. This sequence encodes CASSQDRQENSAKNIQYF.

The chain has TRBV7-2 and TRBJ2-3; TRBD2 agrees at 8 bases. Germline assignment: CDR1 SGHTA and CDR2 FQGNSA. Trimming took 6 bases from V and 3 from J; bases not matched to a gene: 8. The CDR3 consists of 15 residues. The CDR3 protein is CASRLSSSGTDTQYF. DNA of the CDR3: TGTGCCAGCAGGTTGAGTTCTAGCGGGACAGATACGCAGTATTTT.

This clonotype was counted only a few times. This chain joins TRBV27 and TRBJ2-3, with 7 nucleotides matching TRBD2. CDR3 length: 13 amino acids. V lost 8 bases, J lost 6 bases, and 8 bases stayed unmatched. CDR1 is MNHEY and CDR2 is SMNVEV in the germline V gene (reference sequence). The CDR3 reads CASGSGGTDTQYF. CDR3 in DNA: TGTGCCAGCGGATCCGGGGGGACGGATACGCAGTATTTT.

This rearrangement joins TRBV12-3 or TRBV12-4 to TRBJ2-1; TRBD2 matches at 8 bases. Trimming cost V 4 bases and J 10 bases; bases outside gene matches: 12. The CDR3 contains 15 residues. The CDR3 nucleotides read TGTGCCAGCAGTTCCTCCTTAAGCGGGAGCAGCGAGCAGTTCTTC. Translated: CASSSSLSGSSEQFF.

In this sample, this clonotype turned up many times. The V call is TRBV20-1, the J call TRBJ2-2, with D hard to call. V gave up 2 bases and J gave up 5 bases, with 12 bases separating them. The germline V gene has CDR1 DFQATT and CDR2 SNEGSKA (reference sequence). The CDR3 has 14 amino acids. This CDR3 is CSARSLGATGELFF. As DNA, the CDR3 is TGCAGTGCTAGATCGCTAGGAGCAACCGGGGAGCTGTTTTTT.

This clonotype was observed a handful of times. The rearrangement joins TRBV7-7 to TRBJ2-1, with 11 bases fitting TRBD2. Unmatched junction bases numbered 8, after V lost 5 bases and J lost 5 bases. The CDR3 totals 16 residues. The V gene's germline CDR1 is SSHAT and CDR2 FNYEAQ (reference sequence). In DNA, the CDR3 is TGTGCCAGCAGCCAAATAGCGGGAGGGCCCCACAATGAGCAGTTCTTC. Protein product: CASSQIAGGPHNEQFF.

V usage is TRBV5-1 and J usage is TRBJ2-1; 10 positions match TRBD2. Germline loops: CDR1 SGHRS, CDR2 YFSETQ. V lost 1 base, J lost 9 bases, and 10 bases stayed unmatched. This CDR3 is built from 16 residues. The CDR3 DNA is TGCGCCAGCAGCTTGACCCCTAGCGGGAGCGGGGGTGAGCAGTTCTTC. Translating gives CASSLTPSGSGGEQFF.

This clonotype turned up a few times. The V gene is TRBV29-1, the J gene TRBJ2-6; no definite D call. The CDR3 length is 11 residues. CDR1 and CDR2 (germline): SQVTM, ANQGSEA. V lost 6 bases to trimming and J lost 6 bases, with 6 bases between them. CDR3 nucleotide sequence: TGCAGCGTAGGGAAGGCCAACGTCCTGACTTTC. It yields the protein CSVGKANVLTF.